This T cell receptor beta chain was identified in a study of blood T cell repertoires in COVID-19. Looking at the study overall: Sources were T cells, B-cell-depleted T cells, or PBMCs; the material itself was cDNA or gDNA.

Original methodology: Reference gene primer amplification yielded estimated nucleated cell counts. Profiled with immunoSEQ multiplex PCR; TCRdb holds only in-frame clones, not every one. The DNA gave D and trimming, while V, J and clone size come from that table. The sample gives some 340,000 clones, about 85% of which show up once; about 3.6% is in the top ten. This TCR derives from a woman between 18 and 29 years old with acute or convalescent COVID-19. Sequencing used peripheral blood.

The CDR3 DNA reads as TGTGCCAGCAGCTTGGAGGCGGGGGACGCAGATACGCAGTATTTT. Protein: CASSLEAGDADTQYF. The V gene is TRBV5-4, the J gene TRBJ2-3; 7 nucleotides agree with TRBD2. Losses at the gene ends were 0 bases for V and 4 bases for J; bases not matched to a gene: 5. CDR1 and CDR2 from the germline V gene are SGHNT and YYREEE (reference sequence). CDR3 size: 15 residues.